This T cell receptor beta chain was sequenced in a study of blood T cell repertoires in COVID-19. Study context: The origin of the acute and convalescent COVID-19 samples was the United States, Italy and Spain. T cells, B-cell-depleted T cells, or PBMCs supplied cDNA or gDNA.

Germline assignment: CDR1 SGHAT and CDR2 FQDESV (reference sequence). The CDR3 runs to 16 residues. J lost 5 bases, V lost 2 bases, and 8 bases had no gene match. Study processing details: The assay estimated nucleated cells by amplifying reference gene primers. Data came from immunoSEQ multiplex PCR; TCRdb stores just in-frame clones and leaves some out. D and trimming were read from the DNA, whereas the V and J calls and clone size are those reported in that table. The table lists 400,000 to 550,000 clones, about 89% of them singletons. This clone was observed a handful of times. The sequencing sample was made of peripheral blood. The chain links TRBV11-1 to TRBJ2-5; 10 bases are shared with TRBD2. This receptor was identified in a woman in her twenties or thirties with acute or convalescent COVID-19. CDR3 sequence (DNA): TGTGCCAGCAGCTTAAGCGGGGGGGCTACTTTGGAGACCCAGTACTTC. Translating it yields CASSLSGGATLETQYF.